This T cell receptor beta chain was found in a study of human T cells and chemical hapten exposure. Study-level background: Diagnoses of alopecia areata, totalis or universalis occurred in mostly female patients. Whole-study findings and limits: While controls formed fewer of them, expanded TCRs formed significantly more large CDR3 similarity clusters.

The time point was: patch test 2, 6 weeks after DPC sensitization. Treatment indicated: therapeutic diphenylcyclopropenone sensitization with weekly scalp DPC. The library labeled individual cDNA molecules by adding unique molecular identifiers to them. TCRdb independently ran MiXCR on the RACE reads; one entry per CDR3 protein. Of some 90,000 distinct CDR3 sequences listed, 9.5% to 12% were seen once; the top ten hold about 3%. Germline loops: CDR1 LGHNA, CDR2 YSLEER. There are 14 residues in the CDR3. This clonotype was picked up many times. Its antigen is undetermined. A read error may account for a junction end that differs from germline.

The V gene is TRBV4-3, the J gene TRBJ2-1; D might be TRBD2 (5 bases). This sequence was found in a woman in her forties with alopecia areata. Some clones in this sample may be carry-over from other donors' samples. The sequenced sample was whole blood, obtained in connection with sensitization to the hapten diphenylcyclopropenone (DPC). The CDR3 DNA reads TGCGCCAGCAGCCAAACCGGACTGGCCAATGGGCAGTTCTTC. Translation: CASSQTGLANGQFF.